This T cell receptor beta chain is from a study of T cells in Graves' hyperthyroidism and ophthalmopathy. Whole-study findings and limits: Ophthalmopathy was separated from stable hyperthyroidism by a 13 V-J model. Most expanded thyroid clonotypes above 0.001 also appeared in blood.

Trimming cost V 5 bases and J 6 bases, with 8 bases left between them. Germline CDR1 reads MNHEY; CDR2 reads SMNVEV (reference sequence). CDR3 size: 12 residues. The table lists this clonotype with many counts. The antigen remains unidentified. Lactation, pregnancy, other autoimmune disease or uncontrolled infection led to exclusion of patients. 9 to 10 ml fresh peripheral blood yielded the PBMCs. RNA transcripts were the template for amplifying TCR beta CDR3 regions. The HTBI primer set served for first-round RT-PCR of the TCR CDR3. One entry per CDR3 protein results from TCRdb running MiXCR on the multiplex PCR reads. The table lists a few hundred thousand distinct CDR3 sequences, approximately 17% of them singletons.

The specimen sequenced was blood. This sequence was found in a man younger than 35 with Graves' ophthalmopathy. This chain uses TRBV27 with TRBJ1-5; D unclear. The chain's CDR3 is CASSRNGQPQHF. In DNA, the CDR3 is TGTGCCAGCAGTCGTAATGGTCAGCCCCAGCATTTT.